The 19 T cell receptor beta chains listed next were all sequenced from one sample in a study of cytomegalovirus exposure and HLA in healthy donors (dated by TCRdb to between 2016 and 2019). Receptors were amplified or captured by the immunoSEQ multiplex PCR assay. The multiplex PCR relied on a mix of 60 forward primers for TCR Vbeta segments and 13 reverse primers for TCR Jbeta segments. The source is immuneACCESS, and TCRdb retained only in-frame sequences with V and J called. Part of the clones is not carried over; for the studies checked, unresolved V genes explain less than half of this, and the remainder is unexplained. The sample contains about 180,000 clones, 75% to 85% of them found a single time. The ten largest clones represent around 1.2% of the sample. The source material was PBMCs. The source is a girl aged 2 to 10 in good health and CMV-seropositive.

CDR3 DNA: TGTGCCAGCAGCCGAGCCGTGGGACAGGGGTTCTACGAGCAGTACTTC. This translates into CASSRAVGQGFYEQYF. The rearrangement links TRBV6-6 to TRBJ2-7; TRBD1 agrees at 10 bases. Germline V CDR1 and CDR2: MNHNY, SVGAGI (reference sequence). Unmatched junction bases numbered 11, after V lost 6 bases and J lost 3 bases. CDR3 length equals 16 residues.

The genes are TRBV2 and TRBJ1-5; D not certain. The V end lost 7 bases, the J end lost 6 bases, and 19 bases lay between the germline ends. This CDR3 spans 15 amino acids. The V gene's germline CDR1 is SNHLY and CDR2 FYNNEI. This chain's CDR3 is CASTAIDAPGQPQHF. Written as DNA, the CDR3 is TGTGCCAGCACTGCTATAGATGCGCCCGGTCAGCCCCAGCATTTT.

This clone was counted once. This rearrangement joins TRBV13 to TRBJ2-5, with D perhaps TRBD1 (6 bases). The DNA end favors TRBJ2-7, so the J call may be wrong. The CDR3 loop spans 17 amino acids. Germline V lookup: CDR1 PRHDT, CDR2 FYEKMQ (reference sequence). This CDR3 is CASSSGQPSGNPTEQYF. For the CDR3, the DNA is TGTGCCAGCAGCTCCGGACAGCCCTCGGGGAATCCTACCGAGCAGTACTTC.

V and J are TRBV4-1 and TRBJ2-2; TRBD1 agrees at 9 bases. V lost 3 bases, J lost 4 bases, and 6 bases stayed unmatched. The CDR3 totals 16 residues. Germline CDR1 is MGHRA and CDR2 is YSYEKL. CDR3 in DNA: TGCGCCAGCAGCCATGCCGGGACAGGGATCACCGGGGAGCTGTTTTTT. Residues: CASSHAGTGITGELFF.

V gene TRBV10-3 combines with J gene TRBJ2-1; D is uncertain. CDR1 is ENHRY and CDR2 is SYGVKD in the germline V gene. The CDR3 is 12 amino acids. V gave up 4 bases and J gave up 7 bases, with 8 bases separating them. This chain's CDR3 is CAISGLGNEQFF. In DNA, the CDR3 is TGTGCCATCAGTGGGCTCGGGAATGAGCAGTTCTTC.

The V call is TRBV11-2, the J call TRBJ1-1; a weak D match, TRBD1 (6 bases). The CDR3 is made up of 15 amino acids. Trimming took 3 bases from V and 0 from J, leaving 11 bases between them. Germline-derived CDR1 and CDR2 are SGHAT and FQNNGV. This chain's CDR3 is CASSLGAALNTEAFF. The CDR3 coding sequence is TGTGCCAGCAGCTTGGGGGCAGCTTTGAACACTGAAGCTTTCTTT.

V and J are TRBV6-1 and TRBJ2-3; 7 bases are a match to TRBD2. This CDR3 has 15 residues. Germline V gene data show CDR1 as MNHNS and CDR2 as SASEGT. V lost 4 bases to trimming and J lost 4 bases; unmatched junction nucleotides: 8. DNA of the CDR3: TGTGCCAGCAGTGCCCCTAGCGGTAACGCAGATACGCAGTATTTT. Translated: CASSAPSGNADTQYF.

The chain joins TRBV18 to TRBJ1-1; tentatively, D is TRBD1 (6 bases). The CDR3 length is 14 residues. The V gene lost 2 bases and the J gene lost 1 base, with 8 bases spanning the gap. Germline V CDR1 and CDR2: KGHSH, LQKENI. Here the CDR3 reads CASSPTTGNTEAFF. As DNA, the CDR3 is TGTGCCAGCTCACCAACGACAGGGAACACTGAAGCTTTCTTT.

The chain couples TRBV1 to TRBJ2-4; TRBD2 is the table's D call, not checked against the DNA. TRBV1 is a pseudogene segment. The CDR3 sequence is 20 residues long. CDR3 nucleotide sequence: TGCACCAGCAGCCCCCAAACCGGGACTAGCGGGGGGAAAGCCAAAAACATTCAGTACTTC. This gives the protein CTSSPQTGTSGGKAKNIQYF.

A few counts support this clone. V gene TRBV6-5 combines with J gene TRBJ1-4; D is ambiguous. The CDR3 has 15 amino acids. CDR1 and CDR2 (germline): MNHEY, SVGAGI. V lost 4 bases to trimming and J lost 0 bases, with 9 bases between them. CDR3 DNA sequence: TGTGCCAGCAGTTCTGAGCTATCAACTAATGAAAAACTGTTTTTT. Its translation is CASSSELSTNEKLFF.

Details on this clone: A read error may produce the germline difference seen at one junction end. The same CDR3 can be traced to other DNA sequences in this sample. V gene TRBV19 combines with J gene TRBJ1-1; 7 bases fit TRBD1. The CDR3 is 13 amino acids. Germline CDR1 and CDR2: LNHDA and SQIVND (reference sequence). The CDR3 DNA sequence: TGTGCCAGCCGGGACAGCCTGAACACTGAAGCTTTCTTC. The encoded protein is CASRDSLNTEAFF.

This clone was detected once. V is TRBV5-1 and J is TRBJ1-2; tentative D call: TRBD1 (5 bases). The CDR3 is 17 residues long. The germline V gene has CDR1 SGHRS and CDR2 YFSETQ. Trimming pared 4 bases from V and 0 bases from J, leaving 19 bases between. The DNA for the CDR3 is TGCGCCAGCAGCCCAAAATCAAGCAGGGTGGCTAACTATGGCTACACCTTC. Its translation is CASSPKSSRVANYGYTF.

The chain uses TRBV5-4 and TRBJ1-1; D gene uncertain. The germline CDR1 and CDR2 sequences are SGHNT and YYREEE (reference sequence). Trimming stripped 4 bases from V and 0 bases from J, with 4 bases between. CDR3 length equals 12 residues. CDR3 sequence reads: CASSHVNTEAFF. In DNA form, the CDR3 reads TGTGCCAGCAGCCATGTGAACACTGAAGCTTTCTTT.

V usage is TRBV9 and J usage is TRBJ1-2; no reliable D call. CDR3 size: 14 residues. CDR1 and CDR2 (germline): SGDLS, YYNGEE. Trimming removed 0 bases from V and 4 bases from J, with 10 bases in between. CDR3 nucleotides: TGTGCCAGCAGCGTAGACAGCTTGTCCTATGGCTACACCTTC. The encoded protein is CASSVDSLSYGYTF.

The chain uses TRBV5-1 and TRBJ2-1; possible D gene TRBD1, 6 bases. Trimming shortened V by 4 bases and J by 0 bases, and 14 bases separated the two germline ends. The CDR3 totals 16 residues. The germline CDR1 and CDR2 sequences are SGHRS and YFSETQ. CDR3 residues: CASSTGTLSSYNEQFF. Here the CDR3 DNA reads TGCGCCAGCAGCACGGGGACATTGAGCTCCTACAATGAGCAGTTCTTC.

CDR3 sequence: CASSPGIAYEQFF. As DNA, the CDR3 is TGTGCCAGCAGCCCCGGTATAGCTTATGAGCAGTTCTTC. The rearrangement uses TRBV9 and TRBJ2-1; D is undetermined. The CDR3 has 13 residues. V was cut by 4 bases and J by 8 bases, with 13 bases left in between. Germline V gene lookup returns CDR1 SGDLS and CDR2 YYNGEE.

V gene TRBV27 combines with J gene TRBJ1-1, with D perhaps TRBD1 (6 bases). Trimming cost V 6 bases and J 4 bases, with 15 bases left between them. Looked up from germline, CDR1 is MNHEY and CDR2 is SMNVEV (reference sequence). CDR3 length: 14 residues. This chain's CDR3 is CASRGHWRSTEAFF. CDR3 nucleotides: TGTGCCAGCAGGGGACATTGGCGGAGCACTGAAGCTTTCTTT.

The chain joins TRBV9 to TRBJ2-5, with D possibly TRBD2 on 8 matching bases. The J call may be wrong; the DNA end is better matched by TRBJ2-7. The germline CDR1 and CDR2 sequences are SGDLS and YYNGEE. There are 15 residues in the CDR3. CDR3 loop: CASSAEGLGGNEQYF. DNA of the CDR3: TGTGCCAGCAGCGCCGAGGGACTAGGGGGCAACGAGCAGTACTTC.

The genes are TRBV11-3 and TRBJ2-3, with 13 bases that match TRBD2. Germline CDR1 and CDR2: SGHNT and YENEEA. J lost 3 bases, V lost 5 bases, and 8 bases had no gene match. CDR3 length: 17 amino acids. The CDR3, as DNA: TGTGCCAGCAGCCCTAGGACTAGCGGGAGCAATACAGATACGCAGTATTTT. Residues: CASSPRTSGSNTDTQYF.